One and the same sample provided the 19 T cell receptor beta chains below, sequenced in a study of T cell repertoires in cytomegalovirus infection. TCRdb redid the calling of the reads with MiXCR, one entry per CDR3 protein. The data hold approximately 65,000 distinct CDR3 sequences, with 20% observed a single time. Their recognized antigens are unknown. The sequenced sample was CD8+ T cells from cultured PBMCs, obtained from culture after CMV antigen stimulation. These receptor sequences come from a human donor in good health (CMV status not recorded). Some clones in this sample may be carry-over from other donors' samples.

Many counts were recorded for this clonotype. The chain combines TRBV10-2 with TRBJ2-3; TRBD1 or TRBD2 may be the D gene (6 bases each). V shed 6 bases and J shed 5 bases, with 12 bases lying between them. In germline, CDR1 is WSHSY, CDR2 SAAADI. This CDR3 comprises 13 residues. The CDR3 region is CASRSGAGDTQYF. The CDR3 DNA sequence: TGCGCCAGCAGGTCGGGGGCAGGAGATACGCAGTATTTT.

The rearrangement links TRBV7-8 to TRBJ2-3; no definite D call. Trimming left V 7 bases short and J 0 bases short, with 11 bases between. Looked up from germline, CDR1 is SGHVS and CDR2 is FQNEAQ. The CDR3 covers 14 residues. This chain's CDR3 is CASTPLVSTDTQYF. CDR3 nucleotides: TGTGCCAGCACCCCATTGGTCAGCACAGATACGCAGTATTTT.

This chain joins TRBV12-3 or TRBV12-4 and TRBJ1-5; no clear D. The CDR3 is made up of 12 amino acids. The V end lost 8 bases, the J end lost 9 bases, and 14 bases lay between the germline ends. The CDR3 DNA reads TGTGCCAGCCAGAGATGGTCCGGGCCCCAGCATTTT. Translated: CASQRWSGPQHF.

This clonotype was detected a few times. The chain carries TRBV4-1 and TRBJ1-1; a weak D match, TRBD1 (5 bases). This CDR3 spans 14 amino acids. Trimming removed 3 bases from V and 2 bases from J, with 10 bases in between. Germline V gene lookup returns CDR1 MGHRA and CDR2 YSYEKL. The CDR3 protein is CASSHLRGNTEAFF. Here the CDR3 DNA reads TGCGCCAGCAGCCACCTTAGGGGCAACACTGAAGCTTTCTTT.

This clonotype occurred a few times. V usage is TRBV4-1 and J usage is TRBJ2-5; 8 bases are shared with TRBD1. CDR1 is MGHRA and CDR2 is YSYEKL in the germline V gene. Germline trimming cut 8 bases from V and 5 bases from J; bases unmatched to any gene: 1. This CDR3 region has 11 residues. CDR3 DNA sequence: TGCGCCAGCGGACAGGGTGAGACCCAGTACTTC. Protein product: CASGQGETQYF.

This clonotype occurred a few times. The CDR3 region is CASSWGSVYQPQHF. CDR3 coding DNA: TGTGCCAGCAGTTGGGGTAGTGTATACCAGCCCCAGCATTTT. The chain joins TRBV12-3 or TRBV12-4 to TRBJ1-5; no definite D call. V was clipped by 4 bases and J by 7 bases, with 14 bases between them. The CDR3 runs to 14 residues.

This clonotype came up a few times. CDR3 in amino acids: CAISPTENYGYTF. CDR3 nucleotides: TGTGCCATCAGCCCGACTGAGAACTATGGCTACACCTTC. The V call is TRBV10-3, the J call TRBJ1-2, with D unclear. V lost 6 bases and J 2 bases, leaving 10 bases between the germline ends. CDR1 is ENHRY and CDR2 is SYGVKD in the germline V gene. CDR3 length equals 13 residues.

V is TRBV6-6 and J is TRBJ2-3, with 8 bases fitting TRBD2. This CDR3 has 15 amino acids. After removal of 8 bases from V and 6 bases from J, the junction contained 13 bases not matched to a gene. Germline loops: CDR1 MNHNY, CDR2 SVGAGI (reference sequence). The CDR3 bases are TGTGCCAGCTACCCCCGCAGCGGGGGCGGGGATACGCAGTATTTT. It codes for CASYPRSGGGDTQYF.

The rearrangement links TRBV28 to TRBJ2-3; D is possibly TRBD1 (5 bases). Between the trimmed V and J ends, which lost 3 bases and 2 bases, there was a span of 15 bases. The germline V gene has CDR1 MDHEN and CDR2 SYDVKM. The CDR3 is 16 residues long. Here the CDR3 DNA reads TGTGCCAGCAGTTTTCCCAGGGAAGGAGACACAGATACGCAGTATTTT. It codes for CASSFPREGDTDTQYF.

V usage is TRBV7-2 and J usage is TRBJ1-3, with unresolved D. Trimming removed 1 base from V and 2 bases from J, with 9 bases in between. This CDR3 has 15 amino acids. Germline V gene data show CDR1 as SGHTA and CDR2 as FQGNSA. The CDR3 is CASSLGAEPGNTIYF. For the CDR3, the DNA is TGTGCCAGCAGCTTAGGGGCGGAACCTGGAAACACCATATATTTT.

The rearrangement joins TRBV9 to TRBJ2-3, with 13 bases that match TRBD2. This CDR3 contains 17 residues. CDR1 and CDR2 from the germline V gene are SGDLS and YYNGEE. J gave up 5 bases and V 3 bases, and 9 bases lay outside the gene matches. Here the CDR3 reads CASSAYTSGGAVDTQYF. The DNA of the CDR3 is TGTGCCAGCAGCGCTTATACTAGCGGGGGGGCGGTAGATACGCAGTATTTT.

CDR3 loop: CASSQAGTPGETPLHF. In DNA form, the CDR3 reads TGTGCCAGCAGCCAGGCTGGGACCCCAGGGGAGACACCCCTCCACTTT. This chain links TRBV14 with TRBJ1-6; TRBD1 might be the D (6 bases). The CDR3 extends over 16 amino acids. The germline gives CDR1 SGHDN, CDR2 FVKESK. V lost 3 bases and J 11 bases, leaving 20 bases between the germline ends.

This clonotype was observed a few times. V is TRBV11-2 and J is TRBJ2-7; tentative D call: TRBD2 (5 bases). The V gene lost 1 base and the J gene lost 3 bases, with 13 bases spanning the gap. There are 15 residues in the CDR3. Germline CDR1 and CDR2: SGHAT and FQNNGV. Here the CDR3 DNA reads TGTGCCAGCAGCTTAGGGAGGCCAAGTGGCTACGAGCAGTACTTC. Translating it yields CASSLGRPSGYEQYF.

This clonotype occurred a few times. The CDR3 spells CASSLGPLNTEAFF. The CDR3 DNA sequence: TGTGCCAGCAGCTTAGGGCCTCTGAACACTGAAGCTTTCTTT. This chain links TRBV7-9 with TRBJ1-1; D not certain. The V end was cut by 1 base, the J end by 0 bases, with 6 bases between. Looked up from germline, CDR1 is SEHNR and CDR2 is FQNEAQ (reference sequence). The CDR3 covers 14 residues.

In its sample, this clonotype was seen a few times. The chain links TRBV6-2 or TRBV6-3 to TRBJ2-1; 11 bases are a match to TRBD2. J lost 15 bases, V lost 5 bases, and 15 bases had no gene match. CDR1 MNHEY and CDR2 SVGEGT come from the germline V gene. This CDR3 region has 15 residues. CDR3 region: CASSPLTSGGLKGFF. CDR3 DNA sequence: TGTGCCAGCAGTCCCCTAACTAGCGGGGGTCTTAAGGGGTTCTTC.

This clonotype is medium-sized by share. The chain has TRBV7-9 and TRBJ2-2, with D uncertain. Germline CDR1 and CDR2: SEHNR and FQNEAQ (reference sequence). Trimming pared 1 base from V and 2 bases from J, leaving 8 bases between. The CDR3 covers 15 residues. The CDR3 spells CASSLVAPNTGELFF. The CDR3 nucleotides are TGTGCCAGCAGCTTAGTAGCCCCAAACACCGGGGAGCTGTTTTTT.

The sample holds a few counts of this clonotype. The gene calls are TRBV7-2 and TRBJ2-7; D call uncertain. This CDR3 contains 18 residues. With 6 bases removed from V and 6 bases from J, the gap between germline ends came to 30 bases. Per the germline V gene, CDR1 is SGHTA and CDR2 is FQGNSA. The CDR3 loop is CASSRPSDGSPLLLEQYF. CDR3 sequence (DNA): TGTGCCAGCAGTCGCCCATCGGACGGATCCCCTCTACTACTCGAGCAGTACTTC.

V is TRBV7-3 and J is TRBJ2-3; 9 nucleotides agree with TRBD2. Unmatched junction bases numbered 3, after V lost 2 bases and J lost 0 bases. In germline, CDR1 is SGHTA, CDR2 FQGTGA. The CDR3 has 16 residues. The CDR3 spells CASSLGTSGSTDTQYF. The DNA for the CDR3 is TGTGCCAGCAGCTTAGGAACTAGCGGGAGCACAGATACGCAGTATTTT.

This clonotype has a handful of counts. V usage is TRBV12-3 or TRBV12-4 and J usage is TRBJ1-2, with a possible D match to TRBD1 (6 bases). This CDR3 spans 14 amino acids. The V end was cut by 6 bases, the J end by 4 bases, with 15 bases between. Written as DNA, the CDR3 is TGTGCCAGCAGCGATCAGGGGCAGGGCTATGGCTACACCTTC. This codes for CASSDQGQGYGYTF.